A single sample gave rise to the 21 T cell receptor beta chains below, sequenced in a study of T-cell reconstitution after alpha-beta-depleted transplantation in children (dated by TCRdb to the mid-2010s). In the paper's terms, the treatment or condition label means: allogeneic hematopoietic cell transplantation with graft depleted of TCRalphabeta T cells and CD19 B cells. Libraries came from PCR. Sequencing relied on an Illumina HiSeq 2500. TCR libraries were prepared with molecular barcoding, using unique molecular identifiers to normalize TCRbeta repertoire quantification. TCRdb cleaned the public reads at Q25 with fastp, built clones with MiXCR and kept in-frame beta chains. Merged by CDR3 protein, the rows form single entries marked with the most common genes and DNA. In all, the sample holds about 440,000 distinct CDR3 sequences, and around two fifths of those were seen once. The ten largest clonotypes hold under 35% of the sample.

This sample comprised PBMCs, obtained before TCRalphabeta/CD19-depleted stem cell transplant. The receptors were gathered from a girl between 2 and 10 years old with aplastic anemia, due to receive a stem cell transplant.

The chain combines TRBV20-1 with TRBJ1-2; D may be TRBD1 (6 bases). Germline loops: CDR1 DFQATT, CDR2 SNEGSKA (reference sequence). This CDR3 has 14 residues. Trimming shortened V by 6 bases and J by 0 bases, and 14 bases separated the two germline ends. CDR3 protein: CSAGSSGANYGYTF. For the CDR3, the DNA is TGCAGTGCCGGTTCGTCAGGGGCTAACTATGGCTACACCTTC.

The V gene is TRBV20-1, the J gene TRBJ1-2; TRBD1 matches at 7 bases. Germline V gives CDR1 DFQATT, CDR2 SNEGSKA (reference sequence). J lost 4 bases, V lost 1 base, and 3 bases had no gene match. The CDR3 spans 13 residues. In DNA form, the CDR3 reads TGCAGTGCTAGAGGACAGGGTTCCTATGGCTACACCTTC. Amino acids: CSARGQGSYGYTF.

This clonotype has ten or more counts. The chain carries TRBV27 and TRBJ1-6; the D is unclear. This CDR3 region has 12 residues. Germline lookup yields CDR1 MNHEY and CDR2 SMNVEV (reference sequence). Trimming took 2 bases from V and 10 from J, leaving 6 bases between them. In DNA form, the CDR3 reads TGTGCCAGCAGTTTAGACAACTCACCCCTCCACTTT. Protein sequence: CASSLDNSPLHF.

The chain joins TRBV7-9 to TRBJ2-3; D remains unclear. With 2 bases removed from V and 4 bases from J, the gap between germline ends came to 13 bases. Looked up from germline, CDR1 is SEHNR and CDR2 is FQNEAQ (reference sequence). CDR3 size: 15 residues. This CDR3 is CASSLRVDGADTQYF. The CDR3 DNA reads as TGTGCCAGCAGCTTAAGGGTTGACGGAGCAGATACGCAGTATTTT. Filled out from reference TRBV7-9 and TRBJ2-3, the complete variable domain reads DTGVSQNPRHKITKRGQNVTFRCDPISEHNRLYWYRQTLGQGPEFLTYFQNEAQLEKSRLLSDRFSAERPKGSFSTLEIQRTEQGDSAMYLCASSLRVDGADTQYFGPGTRLTVL.

In its sample, this clonotype was seen a few times. The rearrangement uses TRBV4-3 and TRBJ2-3; D gene unclear. The V end was cut by 2 bases, the J end by 0 bases, with 9 bases between. This CDR3 comprises 15 residues. Germline CDR1 and CDR2: LGHNA and YSLEER. The CDR3 loop is CASSQLLHSTDTQYF. The DNA for the CDR3 is TGCGCCAGCAGCCAACTGTTGCATAGCACAGATACGCAGTATTTT.

The rearrangement uses TRBV9 and TRBJ2-1; 7 bases align to TRBD1. The germline gives CDR1 SGDLS, CDR2 YYNGEE. The V gene end was trimmed by 4 bases and the J gene end by 8 bases; junction bases not matched to a gene: 12. The CDR3 loop spans 15 amino acids. The chain's CDR3 is CASSMRTGVQDEQFF. As DNA, the CDR3 is TGTGCCAGCAGCATGCGGACAGGCGTCCAGGATGAGCAGTTCTTC.

This clonotype has a handful of counts. The chain carries TRBV7-3 and TRBJ2-1, with 8 bases matching TRBD2. CDR1 is SGHTA and CDR2 is FQGTGA in the germline V gene. CDR3 length equals 17 residues. Losses at the gene ends were 2 bases for V and 8 bases for J; bases not matched to a gene: 14. CDR3 DNA: TGTGCCAGCAGCTTAGATTGGTTTGGGGCGGGGGGCGATGAGCAGTTCTTC. Translated, it gives CASSLDWFGAGGDEQFF.

The chain is built from TRBV12-3 or TRBV12-4 and TRBJ1-1; the D is unclear. Trimming removed 7 bases from V and 6 bases from J, with 15 bases in between. This CDR3 spans 13 amino acids. CDR3 bases: TGTGCCAGCACTCTCGGAGGGAATCCTGAAGCTTTCTTT. It is translated as CASTLGGNPEAFF.

This clonotype was detected ten times or more. The chain employs TRBV3-1 and TRBJ2-2; 10 nucleotides match TRBD2. V was pared by 4 bases and J by 1 base, with 15 bases of the junction left unmatched. The V gene's germline CDR1 is LGHDT and CDR2 YNNKEL (reference sequence). The CDR3 has 20 residues. This CDR3 is CASSRPRGKRTSGNTGELFF. DNA for the CDR3: TGTGCCAGCAGCCGACCCAGGGGGAAGCGGACTAGCGGGAACACCGGGGAGCTGTTTTTT.

This clonotype was seen ten or more times. The chain has TRBV5-1 and TRBJ1-4, with 8 bases aligning to TRBD1. The CDR3 is 14 residues long. The germline V gene encodes CDR1 SGHRS and CDR2 YFSETQ. V gave up 4 bases and J gave up 6 bases; unmatched junction bases: 5. The CDR3 sequence is CASSPDRGYEKLFF. Written as DNA, the CDR3 is TGCGCCAGCAGCCCTGACAGGGGCTATGAAAAACTGTTTTTT.

This clonotype came up many times. J is TRBJ1-1 and V is TRBV7-3; the match to TRBD1 covers 8 bases. The CDR3 covers 17 residues. J was trimmed by 5 bases and V by 5 bases; bases with no gene match: 16. The germline V gene has CDR1 SGHTA and CDR2 FQGTGA. DNA for the CDR3: TGTGCCAGCAGCAACTTACTACAGGGGGTTTTGGGTACTGAAGCTTTCTTT. Protein product: CASSNLLQGVLGTEAFF.

This clonotype was detected many times. This sequence joins TRBV20-1 and TRBJ2-5, with TRBD1 matching 7 bases. V lost 3 bases, J lost 3 bases, and 4 bases stayed unmatched. The germline V gene encodes CDR1 DFQATT and CDR2 SNEGSKA (reference sequence). This CDR3 has 13 residues. The CDR3 DNA is TGCAGTGCTAGTGCAGGGGGAAAAGAGACCCAGTACTTC. This encodes CSASAGGKETQYF.

The J gene is TRBJ2-3, the V gene TRBV5-1, with 14 bases matching TRBD2. The CDR3 has 16 residues. Trimming cost V 4 bases and J 4 bases; bases outside gene matches: 5. CDR1 and CDR2 (germline): SGHRS, YFSETQ. The CDR3, as DNA: TGCGCCAGCAGCCTGACTAGCGGGGGGGCACCAGATACGCAGTATTTT. It translates to CASSLTSGGAPDTQYF.

This clonotype was observed a few times. The gene calls are TRBV25-1 and TRBJ1-2, with 7 positions matching TRBD1. V was pared by 8 bases and J by 0 bases, with 12 bases of the junction left unmatched. The CDR3 has 16 amino acids. Germline V gives CDR1 MGHDK, CDR2 SYGVNS. The CDR3 DNA reads as TGTGCCAGCGGCCGGGACAGACCACGCACTAACTATGGCTACACCTTC. This gives the protein CASGRDRPRTNYGYTF.

V and J are TRBV6-1 and TRBJ2-2, with TRBD1 as a possible D gene (6 bases). The V end was cut by 6 bases, the J end by 5 bases, with 16 bases between. The CDR3 is 15 residues long. Germline values: CDR1 MNHNS, CDR2 SASEGT. The CDR3 region is CASRSPGHPTGELFF. The CDR3 nucleotides read TGTGCCAGCAGATCACCGGGACACCCGACCGGGGAGCTGTTTTTT.

The chain recombines TRBV6-5 with TRBJ1-1, with a weak D call TRBD1 (6 bases). Germline loops: CDR1 MNHEY, CDR2 SVGAGI. The V and J ends lost 2 bases and 7 bases respectively, with 11 bases between them. The CDR3 sequence is 13 residues long. The CDR3 is CASSYMGHLEAFF. The CDR3 coding sequence is TGTGCCAGCAGTTACATGGGACACCTTGAAGCTTTCTTT.

V and J are TRBV5-6 and TRBJ2-5, with 10 bases matching TRBD1. Germline V lookup: CDR1 SGHDT, CDR2 YYEEEE. The CDR3 covers 16 residues. J lost 4 bases, V lost 4 bases, and 10 bases had no gene match. In nucleotides, the CDR3 is TGTGCCAGCAGCACTTACACGGGACAGGGGCGAGAGACCCAGTACTTC. The encoded protein is CASSTYTGQGRETQYF.

V is TRBV5-6 and J is TRBJ2-1; either TRBD1 or TRBD2 may supply D (5 bases each). Per the germline V gene, CDR1 is SGHDT and CDR2 is YYEEEE. The CDR3 is made up of 12 amino acids. Trimming took off 9 bases at V and 8 bases at J, with 15 bases between the two ends. The CDR3 DNA sequence: TGTGCCACGGCGGGCTGGGACGATGAGCAGTTCTTC. It yields the protein CATAGWDDEQFF.

The chain carries TRBV27 and TRBJ1-2; D is uncertain. Germline V gene sequence: CDR1 MNHEY, CDR2 SMNVEV (reference sequence). V was trimmed by 5 bases and J by 8 bases, leaving 21 bases between them. The CDR3 covers 15 residues. The chain's CDR3 is CASSPDRLTPGGYTF. Here the CDR3 DNA reads TGTGCCAGCAGTCCGGACCGCCTAACGCCCGGGGGCTACACCTTC.

This clonotype appeared once. The rearrangement joins TRBV7-3 to TRBJ2-1; 12 positions match TRBD2. Germline assignment: CDR1 SGHTA and CDR2 FQGTGA. The CDR3 contains 18 residues. V shed 0 bases, J shed 0 bases, and the junction held 3 bases outside the gene matches. The CDR3 protein is CASSLTVTSGSSYNEQFF. The CDR3 DNA sequence: TGTGCCAGCAGCTTAACGGTGACTAGCGGGAGCTCCTACAATGAGCAGTTCTTC.

The chain uses TRBV20-1 and TRBJ2-4, with D possibly matching TRBD2 (5 bases). Trimming shortened V by 5 bases and J by 7 bases, and 18 bases separated the two germline ends. Germline values: CDR1 DFQATT, CDR2 SNEGSKA (reference sequence). The CDR3 has 14 amino acids. CDR3 bases: TGCAGTGCTCCCCGAGGAAGGGCGGGTAACATTCAGTACTTC. As protein: CSAPRGRAGNIQYF.